What follows describes a single T cell receptor (beta chain). This receptor's antigen is unknown. No much larger clone is present one base from it, and per-base qualities are unavailable. This sample was taken from a study of blood T cell repertoires in COVID-19 (dated by TCRdb to the early 2020s). At the level of the whole study: The collaborator samples originated in the United States, Italy and Spain and spanned the acute and convalescent phases of COVID-19. Sample metadata almost always included a de-identified subject ID, COVID-19 status, age in years and sex. Samples came from the ongoing ImmuneRACE study (first 160 participants) plus 1,254 subjects from 6 global collaborators. Where available, HLA class I and class II types were obtained from metadata supplied by the sample provider rather than from assay-based typing. The material from the prospective study consisted of cDNA or gDNA derived from T cells, B-cell-depleted T cells, or PBMCs. Subjects who had been exposed to COVID-19, were actively infected with it, or had recovered from it provided the deeply sampled blood TCRbeta repertoires that made up the dataset. The repertoires were released in a freely available public database intended as a resource for research on the immune response to SARS-CoV-2. Study-wide findings and limitations: The quantity of clinical and demographic metadata differed by source and by participant and was supplied without curation.

One collaborating source in Seattle enrolled patients during active infection and followed them longitudinally through the course of disease. The collaborating institutions used their own protocols to collect whole blood in K2EDTA tubes. For TCRbeta analysis, collaborators shipped samples in one of three forms: frozen whole blood, isolated PBMCs, or DNA extracted from either of those sample types. The immunoSEQ Assay, a bias-controlled multiplex PCR, was used to amplify TCRbeta CDR3 regions from genomic DNA. On the study's bioinformatics: Nucleated cell counts per sample were estimated from amplification of reference gene primers within the assay. To quantify the absolute abundance of each unique TCRbeta CDR3 rearrangement, sequence reads were collapsed and filtered. For each sample, productive Simpson clonality was calculated as the square root of Simpson's diversity index over productive rearrangements. Imported from immuneACCESS, the table was reduced by TCRdb to in-frame sequences with V and J called. These copies leave out some clones; in studies compared against another copy, an unresolved V gene accounts for under half, and the cause of the remainder is not known. Clonal size and the V and J genes are those of that table, whereas D and trimming came from the DNA. This sample has about 430,000 clones in its table, and around 90% of those were observed once. About 0.91% of the sample is held by the ten biggest clonotypes.

CDR1 is given as MDHEN and CDR2 as SYDVKM, both from the germline V gene. From V the trimming removes 1 base and from J it removes 0 bases, while the gene matches leave 9 bases of the junction unaccounted for. The CDR3 starts with the cysteine, ends with the phenylalanine, and has 18 residues. Kept here is only the CDR3 DNA, which spans 54 bases and is read in frame from base 1. The chain couples TRBV28 to TRBJ2-7; 10 central nucleotides agree with TRBD1. This TCR derives from a man between 18 and 35 years old with COVID-19, enrolled during active disease. The sequenced sample was peripheral blood. The sequenced DNA is TGTGCCAGCAGTTTATTTTCGGGACAGGGGACGAACTCCTACGAGCAGTACTTC. This codes for CASSLFSGQGTNSYEQYF. Extended through the reference TRBV28 and TRBJ2-7 proteins, this CDR3 yields the full variable domain: DVKVTQSSRYLVKRTGEKVFLECVQDMDHENMFWYRQDPGLGLRLIYFSYDVKMKEKGDIPEGYSVSREKKERFSLILESASTNQTSMYLCASSLFSGQGTNSYEQYFGPGTRLTVT.